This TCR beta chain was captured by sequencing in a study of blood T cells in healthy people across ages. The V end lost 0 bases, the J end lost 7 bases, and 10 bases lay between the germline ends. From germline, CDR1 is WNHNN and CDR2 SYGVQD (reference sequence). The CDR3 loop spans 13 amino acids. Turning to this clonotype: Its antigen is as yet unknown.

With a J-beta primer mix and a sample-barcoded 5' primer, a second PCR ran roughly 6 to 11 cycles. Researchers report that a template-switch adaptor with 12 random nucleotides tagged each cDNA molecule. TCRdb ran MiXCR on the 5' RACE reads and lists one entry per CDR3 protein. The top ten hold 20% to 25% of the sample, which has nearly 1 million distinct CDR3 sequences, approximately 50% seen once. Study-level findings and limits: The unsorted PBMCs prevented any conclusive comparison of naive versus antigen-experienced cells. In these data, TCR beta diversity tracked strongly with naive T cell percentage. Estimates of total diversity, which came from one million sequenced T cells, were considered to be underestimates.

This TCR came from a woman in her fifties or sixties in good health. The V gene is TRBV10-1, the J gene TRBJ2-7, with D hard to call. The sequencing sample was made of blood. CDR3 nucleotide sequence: TGCGCCAGCAGTGAGTCGCGGTACAATGAGCAGTACTTC. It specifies CASSESRYNEQYF.